Presented here are 4 T cell receptor beta chains from one specimen sequenced in a study of T cells in Graves' hyperthyroidism and ophthalmopathy. Amplification of TCR beta CDR3 regions used RNA as the template. In the first-round RT-PCR of the TCR CDR3, the HTBI primer set was used. One entry per CDR3 protein results from TCRdb running MiXCR on the multiplex PCR reads. The sample lists some 250,000 distinct CDR3 sequences; more than 14% were seen once. Sequenced sample: blood. The receptors shown here come from a woman in her forties with Graves' hyperthyroidism that later progressed to Graves' ophthalmopathy.

At least ten counts were recorded for this clonotype. This sequence joins TRBV27 and TRBJ1-1; D unclear. V lost 3 bases, J lost 3 bases, and 11 bases lay in between. There are 14 residues in the CDR3. The germline V gene has CDR1 MNHEY and CDR2 SMNVEV (reference sequence). DNA of the CDR3: TGTGCCAGCAGTTTTGGGATCACGGACACTGAAGCTTTCTTT. Translating gives CASSFGITDTEAFF.

Note on this clonotype: Compared with germline, one end of the junction differs, possibly owing to a read error. The J gene is TRBJ2-1, the V gene TRBV6-4; weak D call: TRBD2 (6 bases). The germline V gene encodes CDR1 MRHNA and CDR2 SNTAGT. The CDR3 covers 15 residues. The CDR3 bases are TGTACCAGCAGCCCGGGACTGGGGTCCTACAATGAGCAGTTCTTC. Residues: CTSSPGLGSYNEQFF.

This clonotype was seen only a few times. The chain links TRBV18 to TRBJ2-5, with unresolved D. This CDR3 contains 15 residues. Per the germline V gene, CDR1 is KGHSH and CDR2 is LQKENI. Trimming cost V 1 base and J 5 bases, with 14 bases left between them. CDR3 loop: CASSPRLDGRETQYF. The CDR3 DNA is TGTGCCAGCTCACCACGCTTAGATGGGCGGGAGACCCAGTACTTC.

This clonotype was detected ten times or more. The chain combines TRBV20-1 with TRBJ2-2; 9 bases map to TRBD2. The germline gives CDR1 DFQATT, CDR2 SNEGSKA (reference sequence). The CDR3 is 13 residues long. V lost 5 bases to trimming and J lost 7 bases; unmatched junction nucleotides: 5. For the CDR3, the DNA is TGCAGTGCTTTTAGCGGGAGTGGCGGGGAGCTGTTTTTT. This sequence encodes CSAFSGSGGELFF.